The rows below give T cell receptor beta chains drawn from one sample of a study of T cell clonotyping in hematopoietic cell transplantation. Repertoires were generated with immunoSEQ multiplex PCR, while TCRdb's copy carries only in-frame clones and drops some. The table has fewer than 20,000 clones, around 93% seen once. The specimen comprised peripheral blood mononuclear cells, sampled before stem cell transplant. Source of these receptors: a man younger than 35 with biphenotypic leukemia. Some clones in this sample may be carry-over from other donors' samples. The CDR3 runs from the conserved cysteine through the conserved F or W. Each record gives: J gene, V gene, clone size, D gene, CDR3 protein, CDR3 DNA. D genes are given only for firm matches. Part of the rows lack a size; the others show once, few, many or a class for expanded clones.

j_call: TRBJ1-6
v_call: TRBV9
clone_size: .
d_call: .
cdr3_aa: CASSLARGSNSPLHF
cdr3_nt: TGTGCCAGCAGCCTGGCCAGGGGAAGTAATTCACCCCTCCACTTT

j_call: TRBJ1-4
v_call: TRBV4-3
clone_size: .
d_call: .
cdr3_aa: CASSQDLQGTKLFF
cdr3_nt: TGCGCCAGCAGCCAAGATCTCCAGGGTACAAAACTGTTTTTT

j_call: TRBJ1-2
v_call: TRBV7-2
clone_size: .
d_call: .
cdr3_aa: CASSFLAGDNYGYTF
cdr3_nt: TGTGCCAGCAGCTTCTTGGCAGGGGATAACTATGGCTACACCTTC

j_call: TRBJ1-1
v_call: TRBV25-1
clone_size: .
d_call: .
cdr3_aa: CASSQPGPNTEAFF
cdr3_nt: TGTGCCAGCAGTCAACCGGGACCGAACACTGAAGCTTTCTTT

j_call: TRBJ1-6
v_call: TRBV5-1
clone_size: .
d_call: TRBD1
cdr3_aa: CASSLGTGEDSPLHF
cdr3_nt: TGCGCCAGCAGCTTGGGGACAGGGGAAGATTCACCCCTCCACTTT

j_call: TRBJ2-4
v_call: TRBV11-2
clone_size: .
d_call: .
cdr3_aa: CASSLQGPLAKNIQYF
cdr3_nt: TGTGCCAGCAGCTTACAAGGACCACTAGCCAAAAACATTCAGTACTTC

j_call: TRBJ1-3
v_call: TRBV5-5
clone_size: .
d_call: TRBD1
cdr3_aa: CASNRDSPVSGNTIYF
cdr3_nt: TGTGCCAGCAACAGGGACAGCCCCGTCTCTGGAAACACCATATATTTT

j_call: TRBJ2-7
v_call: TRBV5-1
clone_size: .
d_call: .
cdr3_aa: CASSLDRSYEQYF
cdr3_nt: TGCGCCAGCAGCTTGGACAGAAGCTACGAGCAGTACTTC

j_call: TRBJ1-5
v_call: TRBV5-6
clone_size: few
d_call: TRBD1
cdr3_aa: CASSLARGQPQHF
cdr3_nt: TGTGCCAGCAGCTTGGCCAGGGGGCAGCCCCAGCATTTT

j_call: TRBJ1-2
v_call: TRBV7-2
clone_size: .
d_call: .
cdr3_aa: CASSSLGGARTYGYTF
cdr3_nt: TGTGCCAGCAGCTCCCTGGGGGGGGCGAGGACTTATGGCTACACCTTC

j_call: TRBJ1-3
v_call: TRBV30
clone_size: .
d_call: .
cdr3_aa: CAWGVDRTSGNTIYF
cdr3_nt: TGTGCCTGGGGTGTCGACCGGACCTCTGGAAACACCATATATTTT

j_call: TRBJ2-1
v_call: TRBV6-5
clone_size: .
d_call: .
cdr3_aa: CASSLAGGPTHEQFF
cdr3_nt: TGTGCCAGCAGTTTAGCCGGGGGCCCTACACATGAGCAGTTCTTC

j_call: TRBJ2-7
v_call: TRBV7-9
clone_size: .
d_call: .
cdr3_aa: CASSVDLYEQYF
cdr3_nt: TGTGCCAGCAGCGTGGACTTGTACGAGCAGTACTTC

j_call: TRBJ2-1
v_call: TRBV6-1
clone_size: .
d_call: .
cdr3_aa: CASKAENLYNEQFF
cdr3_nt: TGTGCCAGCAAGGCAGAAAACCTGTACAATGAGCAGTTCTTC

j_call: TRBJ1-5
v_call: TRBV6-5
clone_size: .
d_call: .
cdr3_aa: CASSSWLTSQPQHF
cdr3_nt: TGTGCCAGCAGCTCCTGGCTTACTAGTCAGCCCCAGCATTTT

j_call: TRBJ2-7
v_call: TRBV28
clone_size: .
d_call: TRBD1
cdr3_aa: CASRPTGGYEQYF
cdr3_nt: TGTGCCAGCAGACCGACAGGGGGGTACGAGCAGTACTTC

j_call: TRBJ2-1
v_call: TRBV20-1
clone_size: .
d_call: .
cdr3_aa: CSLGVEQFF
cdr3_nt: TGCAGTTTGGGGGTTGAGCAGTTCTTC

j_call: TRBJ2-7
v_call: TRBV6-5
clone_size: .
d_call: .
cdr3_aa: CASSYSILWQSYEQYF
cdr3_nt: TGTGCCAGCAGTTACTCGATCCTTTGGCAATCCTACGAGCAGTACTTC

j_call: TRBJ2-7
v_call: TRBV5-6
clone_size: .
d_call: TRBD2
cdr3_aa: CASSWMLLARTYEQYF
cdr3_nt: TGTGCCAGCAGCTGGATGTTACTAGCGCGAACCTACGAGCAGTACTTC

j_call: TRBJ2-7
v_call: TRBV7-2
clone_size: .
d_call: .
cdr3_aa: CASSLDRSVEGYEQYF
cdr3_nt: TGTGCCAGCAGCTTAGATCGATCTGTGGAGGGCTACGAGCAGTACTTC

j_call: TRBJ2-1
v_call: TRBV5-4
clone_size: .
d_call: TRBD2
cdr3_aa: CASSLDLAGNNEQFF
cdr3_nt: TGTGCCAGCAGCTTGGATCTAGCGGGGAACAATGAGCAGTTCTTC

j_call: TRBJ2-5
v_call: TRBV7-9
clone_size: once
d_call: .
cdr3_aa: CASSWWADQETQYF
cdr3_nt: TGTGCCAGCAGCTGGTGGGCAGATCAAGAGACCCAGTACTTC

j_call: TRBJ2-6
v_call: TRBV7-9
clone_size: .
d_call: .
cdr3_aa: CASSLASSAGANVLTF
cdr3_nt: TGTGCCAGCAGCTTAGCGTCCAGCGCTGGGGCCAACGTCCTGACTTTC

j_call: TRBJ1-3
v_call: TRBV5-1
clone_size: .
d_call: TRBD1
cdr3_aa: CASSLEGTGTRNTIYF
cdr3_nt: TGCGCCAGCAGCTTGGAAGGGACAGGTACAAGAAACACCATATATTTT

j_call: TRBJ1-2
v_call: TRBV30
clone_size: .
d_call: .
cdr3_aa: CAWSGGGGYTF
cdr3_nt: TGTGCCTGGTCCGGCGGAGGGGGCTACACCTTC

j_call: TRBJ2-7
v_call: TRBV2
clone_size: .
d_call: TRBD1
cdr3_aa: CASRGTVGSYEQYF
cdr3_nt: TGTGCCAGCAGGGGGACAGTCGGCTCCTACGAGCAGTACTTC

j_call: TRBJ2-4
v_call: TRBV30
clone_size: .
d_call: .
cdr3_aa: CAWSVQGPTKNIQYF
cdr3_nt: TGTGCCTGGAGCGTACAGGGCCCGACCAAAAACATTCAGTACTTC

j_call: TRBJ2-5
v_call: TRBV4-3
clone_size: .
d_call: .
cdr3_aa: CASSLWGSQETQYF
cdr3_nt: TGCGCCAGCAGCCTCTGGGGCAGCCAAGAGACCCAGTACTTC

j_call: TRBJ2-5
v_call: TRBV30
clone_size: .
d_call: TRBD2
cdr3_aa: CAWNIEIALAGRRQETQYF
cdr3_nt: TGTGCCTGGAACATTGAAATAGCCCTAGCGGGGCGACGACAAGAGACCCAGTACTTC

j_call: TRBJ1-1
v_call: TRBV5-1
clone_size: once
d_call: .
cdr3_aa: CASSSQGRSDTEAFF
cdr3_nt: TGCGCCAGCAGCTCCCAGGGACGAAGTGACACTGAAGCTTTCTTT

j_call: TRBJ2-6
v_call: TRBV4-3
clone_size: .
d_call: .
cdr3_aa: CASSQDMSSGANVLTF
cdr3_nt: TGCGCCAGCAGCCAAGATATGAGCTCTGGGGCCAACGTCCTGACTTTC

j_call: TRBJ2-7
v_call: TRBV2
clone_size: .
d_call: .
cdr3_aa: CASSEPRQRHYEQYF
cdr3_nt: TGTGCCAGCAGTGAGCCCCGTCAACGGCACTACGAGCAGTACTTC

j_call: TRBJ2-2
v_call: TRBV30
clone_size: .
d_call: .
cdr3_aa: CAWTQGDLNTGELFF
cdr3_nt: TGTGCCTGGACTCAAGGGGACTTGAACACCGGGGAGCTGTTTTTT

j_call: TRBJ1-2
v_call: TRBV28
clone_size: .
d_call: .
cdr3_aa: CASSREGLPLAWTF
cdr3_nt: TGTGCCAGCAGTAGGGAAGGCCTACCCTTGGCCTGGACCTTC

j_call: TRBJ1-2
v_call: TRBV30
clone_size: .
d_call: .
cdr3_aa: CAWSIQGQNDGYTF
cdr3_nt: TGTGCCTGGAGTATACAGGGCCAGAATGATGGCTACACCTTC

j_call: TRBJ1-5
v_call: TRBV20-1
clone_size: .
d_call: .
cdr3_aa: CSANQPQHF
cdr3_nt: TGCAGTGCTAATCAGCCCCAGCATTTT

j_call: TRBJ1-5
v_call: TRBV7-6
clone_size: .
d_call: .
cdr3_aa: CASSLAAGAYSNQPQHF
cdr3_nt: TGTGCCAGCAGCTTAGCGGCAGGGGCTTATAGCAATCAGCCCCAGCATTTT

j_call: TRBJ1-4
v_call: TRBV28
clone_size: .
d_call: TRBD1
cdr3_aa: CASRTGDKRATNEKLFF
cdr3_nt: TGTGCCAGCCGGACAGGGGACAAGCGTGCAACTAATGAAAAACTGTTTTTT

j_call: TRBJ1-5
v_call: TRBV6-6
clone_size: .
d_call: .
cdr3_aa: CASSQVGVQPQHF
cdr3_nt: TGTGCCAGCAGTCAGGTGGGAGTCCAGCCCCAGCATTTT

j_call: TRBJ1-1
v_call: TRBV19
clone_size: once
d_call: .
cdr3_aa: CASSIEPPNLGTEAFF
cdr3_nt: TGTGCCAGTAGTATAGAACCCCCGAACCTTGGAACTGAAGCTTTCTTT

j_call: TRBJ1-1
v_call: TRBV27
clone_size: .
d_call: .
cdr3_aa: CASSLSIRGEAFF
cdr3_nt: TGTGCCAGCAGTTTATCGATCAGGGGAGAAGCTTTCTTT

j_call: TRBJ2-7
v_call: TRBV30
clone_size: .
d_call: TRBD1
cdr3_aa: CAWSMGQITSRQYF
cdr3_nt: TGTGCCTGGAGTATGGGACAGATAACAAGCAGGCAGTACTTC

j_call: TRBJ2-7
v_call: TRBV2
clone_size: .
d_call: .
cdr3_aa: CASSGRREQYF
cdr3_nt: TGTGCCAGCAGTGGCAGGAGGGAGCAGTACTTC

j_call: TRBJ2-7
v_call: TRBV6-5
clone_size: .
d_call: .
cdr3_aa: CASSLGFHSSYEQYF
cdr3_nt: TGTGCCAGCAGTTTGGGGTTTCATAGCTCCTACGAGCAGTACTTC